This T cell receptor beta chain stems from a study of blood T cells in healthy people across ages. The second PCR ran about 7 to 12 cycles with a sample-barcoded 5' primer and J-beta primers. TCRdb recomputed calls from the 5' RACE reads with MiXCR, one row per CDR3 protein. Among about 780,000 distinct CDR3 sequences listed, about 46% were seen once. For this clonotype: Relative to the germline gene, one junction end is altered; a read error may explain this.

CDR1 and CDR2 (germline): MNHEY, SVGEGT. This CDR3 has 11 amino acids. The specimen sequenced was blood. The genes are TRBV6-2 or TRBV6-3 and TRBJ2-4, with D perhaps assigned TRBD1 or TRBD2 (6 bases each). The receptor's source is an elderly man in good health. CDR3 protein: CASSTGGVGNF. CDR3 DNA: TGTGCCAGCAGCACCGGGGGCGTGGGGAACTTC.